A selection of T cell receptor beta chains follows, all from one sample in a study of T cell responses to AZD1222 COVID-19 vaccine. Clones were read by immunoSEQ multiplex PCR, and TCRdb kept only the in-frame ones, dropping some. The sample includes around 120,000 clones, more than 85% of them seen just once. This specimen was peripheral blood, taken 28 days after the second AZD1222 dose. The receptors here all came from an adult who received the AZD1222 COVID-19 vaccine. The CDR3 runs from the conserved cysteine through the conserved F or W. The D gene is left open where the match is weak. Only some rows state a clone size, as once, few, many or a class for expanded clones.

cdr3_nt	cdr3_aa	clone_size	v_call	j_call	d_call
TGTGCCAGCAGCCAGTGGACCGGGGAGCTGTTTTTT	CASSQWTGELFF	-	TRBV6-5	TRBJ2-2	-
TGTGCCAGCAGCTTTACCCGGACAGGCAGTACACCCCTCCACTTT	CASSFTRTGSTPLHF	once	TRBV5-4	TRBJ1-6	TRBD1
TGTGCCATCAGTAACGACAGGGGGCCCACTGAAGCTTTCTTT	CAISNDRGPTEAFF	-	TRBV10-3	TRBJ1-1	TRBD1
TGTGCCAGTAGTGTCAACCCAACACCGGGACAGGTCGACTATGGCTACACCTTC	CASSVNPTPGQVDYGYTF	-	TRBV19	TRBJ1-2	TRBD1
TGTGCCAGCAGTGCCGGGACAGGGTATGTTGGCGAAGAGACCCAGTACTTC	CASSAGTGYVGEETQYF	-	TRBV2	TRBJ2-5	TRBD1
TGTGCTAGTGGTTTGGAGGCTAGCCCGTCAGATACGCAGTATTTT	CASGLEASPSDTQYF	once	TRBV12-5	TRBJ2-3	-
TGTGCCACGAGGACTAGCGGGAGGGGTGAGCAGTTCTTC	CATRTSGRGEQFF	-	TRBV6-6	TRBJ2-1	TRBD2
TGTGCCAGCACCACTGGGTGGGGGGACTATGGCTACACCTTC	CASTTGWGDYGYTF	-	TRBV6-5	TRBJ1-2	-
TGCAGCGTTCTCCGACAGGACTATGGCTACACCTTC	CSVLRQDYGYTF	-	TRBV29-1	TRBJ1-2	-
TGTGCCAGCAGCCAAGACCGCTCGAGTTCTAGAGCTTTCTTT	CASSQDRSSSRAFF	-	TRBV14	TRBJ1-1	-
TGTGCCAGCAGCTTATCGGCCGGAACCTACGAGCAGTACTTC	CASSLSAGTYEQYF	-	TRBV7-2	TRBJ2-7	-
TGCAGCGGTGGGGCCAGCGACGCAGATACGCAGTATTTT	CSGGASDADTQYF	-	TRBV29-1	TRBJ2-3	-
TGCGCCAGCAGCCAGGCCGCCAGCACTGAAGCTTTCTTT	CASSQAASTEAFF	-	TRBV4-3	TRBJ1-1	-
TGTGCCAGTAGTGGGCGGACAGGACTAAATCAGCCCCAGCATTTT	CASSGRTGLNQPQHF	-	TRBV19	TRBJ1-5	TRBD1
TGTGCCAGTAGTAAGAGGGACAGGCACCAGGGTTCACCCCTCCACTTT	CASSKRDRHQGSPLHF	-	TRBV19	TRBJ1-6	TRBD1
TGCGCCAGCAGTCACGGGACTAGCGTCCAAGAGACCCAGTACTTC	CASSHGTSVQETQYF	once	TRBV5-1	TRBJ2-5	TRBD2
TGCGCCAGCAGCCAAGATTGGCGACCGGGGGAAAGGGGATCTTCACCCCTCCACTTT	CASSQDWRPGERGSSPLHF	once	TRBV4-3	TRBJ1-6	-
TGCGCCAGCAGCTTCGGGTGGGGCAACAATCAGCCCCAGCATTTT	CASSFGWGNNQPQHF	-	TRBV4-1	TRBJ1-5	-
TGTGCCAGCAGCTGGGACTACGAGCAGTACTTC	CASSWDYEQYF	once	TRBV5-6	TRBJ2-7	-
TGTGCCAGCAGCGTATCATCACAGGGTGTCTACGAGCAGTACTTC	CASSVSSQGVYEQYF	few	TRBV9	TRBJ2-7	-
TGCGCCAGCAGCCAGTCCGGACAGCGATACAAAGCTTTCTTT	CASSQSGQRYKAFF	-	TRBV5-1	TRBJ1-1	-
TGTGCCAGCACCTCACCGGGTGGCGGATTGGGGTCCTACGAGCAGTACTTC	CASTSPGGGLGSYEQYF	-	TRBV7-9	TRBJ2-7	-
TGTGCCAGCAGCTTAGGGACAGGGGAGACCCAGTACTTC	CASSLGTGETQYF	-	TRBV7-2	TRBJ2-5	TRBD1
TGTGCCAGCAGCTTAGAGGTGGCGAACACTGAAGCTTTCTTT	CASSLEVANTEAFF	-	TRBV7-9	TRBJ1-1	-
TGCGCCAGCAGCCAGACAGACTATGGCTACACCTTC	CASSQTDYGYTF	-	TRBV4-3	TRBJ1-2	-
TGTGCCAGCGGGACGGGGACAGGGGTGAAATATGGCTACACCTTC	CASGTGTGVKYGYTF	-	TRBV27	TRBJ1-2	TRBD1
TGTGCCAGCAGCGAGAGGACAGGGGGCAGGATCACTGAAGCTTTCTTT	CASSERTGGRITEAFF	-	TRBV9	TRBJ1-1	TRBD1
TGCGCCAGCAGCTTGTCCGGGGACCATAGCAATCAGCCCCAGCATTTT	CASSLSGDHSNQPQHF	-	TRBV5-1	TRBJ1-5	-
TGTGCCAGCAGCGCGACAGGGACGGGGTCACCCCTCCACTTT	CASSATGTGSPLHF	-	TRBV7-2	TRBJ1-6	TRBD1
TGTGCCAGCAGTTACGAAGGCCTCAGTGATGAGCAGTTCTTC	CASSYEGLSDEQFF	-	TRBV6-2/TRBV6-3	TRBJ2-1	-
TGTGCCAGCAGCCGGGACAGGCCAAGCACAGATACGCAGTATTTT	CASSRDRPSTDTQYF	-	TRBV2	TRBJ2-3	TRBD1
TGTGCCAGCAGTTACCCGGGGAACCCCAGGGGGACAGCTGAAGCTTTCTTT	CASSYPGNPRGTAEAFF	-	TRBV6-2/TRBV6-3	TRBJ1-1	TRBD1
TGTGCCAGCTCCCCCCGGACCCAACAAGAGACCCAGTACTTC	CASSPRTQQETQYF	once	TRBV21-1	TRBJ2-5	-
TGCAGTGCCAGTCCCCTGAGGGCCGATGATAATTCACCCCTCCACTTT	CSASPLRADDNSPLHF	-	TRBV20-1	TRBJ1-6	-
TGTGCCACCAGCAGAGCCACCGATGAGCAGTTCTTC	CATSRATDEQFF	-	TRBV15	TRBJ2-1	-
TGCGCCAGCAGCTTGGGACAGGGGAACCCTGGGGCCAACGTCCTGACTTTC	CASSLGQGNPGANVLTF	-	TRBV5-1	TRBJ2-6	TRBD1
TGCGCCAGCAGCTTAGAGTGGGTTGGGAACACTGAAGCTTTCTTT	CASSLEWVGNTEAFF	-	TRBV5-1	TRBJ1-1	-
TGTGCCAGCAGCCCACAGGGCGGGGGGTATAACACCGGGGAGCTGTTTTTT	CASSPQGGGYNTGELFF	-	TRBV5-6	TRBJ2-2	TRBD2
TGCGCCAGCAGCTTGGCCGCCAGCCACACAGATACGCAGTATTTT	CASSLAASHTDTQYF	-	TRBV5-1	TRBJ2-3	-
TGTGCCAGCAGTCTCCGCTGGGATGAGCAGTTCTTC	CASSLRWDEQFF	once	TRBV6-2/TRBV6-3	TRBJ2-1	-
TGTGCCAGCAGCTTATCGAGCGGGGGGTATGAAGATACGCAGTATTTT	CASSLSSGGYEDTQYF	-	TRBV7-2	TRBJ2-3	TRBD2
TGTGCCAGCAGCATCGGGGGACTCCCCTCCTACGAGCAGTACTTC	CASSIGGLPSYEQYF	once	TRBV6-5	TRBJ2-7	-
TGTGCCAGCAGCCCCCGCGAGCGGCCCCAAGAGACCCAGTACTTC	CASSPRERPQETQYF	-	TRBV3-1/TRBV3-2	TRBJ2-5	-
TGTGCCAGCAGCCAGGTGCAGACCTCTGGAAACACCATATATTTT	CASSQVQTSGNTIYF	-	TRBV7-2	TRBJ1-3	-
TGTGCCTGGAGCCCGACAGGGAACACTGAAGCTTTCTTT	CAWSPTGNTEAFF	-	TRBV30	TRBJ1-1	-
TGTGCCAGCAGCCTTAGGGCCGCGTGGGAGGCTAATTCACCCCTCCACTTT	CASSLRAAWEANSPLHF	-	TRBV7-3	TRBJ1-6	-
TGTGCCAGCTCACCACCTAATAGCGGGAAAGATACGCAGTATTTT	CASSPPNSGKDTQYF	-	TRBV18	TRBJ2-3	TRBD2
TGTGCCAGCGGCGAGCGGGGAGCGGGGGAGACCCAGTACTTC	CASGERGAGETQYF	-	TRBV27	TRBJ2-5	TRBD2
TGCGCCAGCAGCTCCCCCGAGCGGGAGAGGTCCTACGAGCAGTACTTC	CASSSPERERSYEQYF	-	TRBV4-1	TRBJ2-7	TRBD2
TGTGCCAGCAGTTTAAGTCTCGGGACAGGGGGCCGCGAGCAGTACTTC	CASSLSLGTGGREQYF	-	TRBV27	TRBJ2-7	TRBD1
TGTGCCAACCGCCGGGACAGGGTCCTGAACCTACGGGAGCAGTACTTC	CANRRDRVLNLREQYF	-	TRBV7-9	TRBJ2-7	TRBD1
TGCAGCGTACGGGACACGGGGGCCAAAAACATTCAGTACTTC	CSVRDTGAKNIQYF	-	TRBV29-1	TRBJ2-4	-
TGTGCCAGCAGCTTAGGGGGCCACAATGAGCAGTTCTTC	CASSLGGHNEQFF	-	TRBV7-2	TRBJ2-1	-